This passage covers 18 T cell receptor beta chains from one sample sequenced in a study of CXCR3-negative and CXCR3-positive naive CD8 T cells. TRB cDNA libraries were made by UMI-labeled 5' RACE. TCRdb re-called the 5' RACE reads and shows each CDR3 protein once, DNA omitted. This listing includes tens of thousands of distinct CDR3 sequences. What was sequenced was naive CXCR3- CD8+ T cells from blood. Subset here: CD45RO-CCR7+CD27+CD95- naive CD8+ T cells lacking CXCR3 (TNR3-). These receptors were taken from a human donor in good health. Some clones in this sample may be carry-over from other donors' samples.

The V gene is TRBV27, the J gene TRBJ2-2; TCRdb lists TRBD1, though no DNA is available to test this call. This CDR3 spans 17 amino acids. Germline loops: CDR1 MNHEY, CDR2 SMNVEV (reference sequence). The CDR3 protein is CASSLFRGGSNTGELFF.

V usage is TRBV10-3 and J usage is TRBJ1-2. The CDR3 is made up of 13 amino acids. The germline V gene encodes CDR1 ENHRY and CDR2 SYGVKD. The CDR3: CAISETENYGYTF.

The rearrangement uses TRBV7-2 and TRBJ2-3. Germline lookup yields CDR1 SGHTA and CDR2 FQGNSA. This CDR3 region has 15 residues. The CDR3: CASSLSRLYTDTQYF.

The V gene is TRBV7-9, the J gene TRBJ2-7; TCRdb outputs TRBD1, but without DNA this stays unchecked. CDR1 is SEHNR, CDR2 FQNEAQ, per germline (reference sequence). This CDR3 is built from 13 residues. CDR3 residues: CASSWTGGDEQYF.

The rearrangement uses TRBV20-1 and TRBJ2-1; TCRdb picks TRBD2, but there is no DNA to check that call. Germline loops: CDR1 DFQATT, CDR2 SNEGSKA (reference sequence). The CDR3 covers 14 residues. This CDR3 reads CSARREDSYSEQFF.

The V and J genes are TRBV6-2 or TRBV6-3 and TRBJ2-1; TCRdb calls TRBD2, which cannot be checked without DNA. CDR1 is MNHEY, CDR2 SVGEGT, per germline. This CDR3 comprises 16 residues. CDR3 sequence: CASSYYPETRGNEQFF.

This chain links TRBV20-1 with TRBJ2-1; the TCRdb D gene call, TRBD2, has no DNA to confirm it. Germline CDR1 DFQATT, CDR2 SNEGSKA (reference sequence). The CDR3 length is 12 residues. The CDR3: CSARGGSNEQFF.

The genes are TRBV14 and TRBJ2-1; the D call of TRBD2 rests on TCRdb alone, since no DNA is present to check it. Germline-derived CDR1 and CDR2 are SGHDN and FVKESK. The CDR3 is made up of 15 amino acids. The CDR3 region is CASSLKAVSYNEQFF.

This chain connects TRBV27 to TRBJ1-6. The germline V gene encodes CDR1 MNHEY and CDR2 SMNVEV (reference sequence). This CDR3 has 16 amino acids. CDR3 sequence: CASSRNPDGYNSPLHF.

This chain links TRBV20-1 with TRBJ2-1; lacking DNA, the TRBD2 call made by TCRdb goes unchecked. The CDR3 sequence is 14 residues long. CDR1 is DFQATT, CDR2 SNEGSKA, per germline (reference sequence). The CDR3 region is CSARGTSEYNEQFF.

The CDR3 spells CASSAGLAVNTDTQYF. The gene calls are TRBV2 and TRBJ2-3; TCRdb indicates TRBD2, and absent DNA this call remains unverified. The CDR3 consists of 16 residues. Germline lookup yields CDR1 SNHLY and CDR2 FYNNEI.

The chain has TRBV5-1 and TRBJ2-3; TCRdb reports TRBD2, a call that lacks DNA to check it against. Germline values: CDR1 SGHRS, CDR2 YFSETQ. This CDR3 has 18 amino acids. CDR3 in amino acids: CASSLARAGLLGTDTQYF.

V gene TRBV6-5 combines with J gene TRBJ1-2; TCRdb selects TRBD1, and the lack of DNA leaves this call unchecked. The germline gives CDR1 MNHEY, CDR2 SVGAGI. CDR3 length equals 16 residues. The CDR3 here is CASSTERDSQVSCYTF.

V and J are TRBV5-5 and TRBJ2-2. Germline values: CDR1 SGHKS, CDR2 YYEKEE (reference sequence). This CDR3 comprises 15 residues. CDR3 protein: CASSFGQGPLGELFF.

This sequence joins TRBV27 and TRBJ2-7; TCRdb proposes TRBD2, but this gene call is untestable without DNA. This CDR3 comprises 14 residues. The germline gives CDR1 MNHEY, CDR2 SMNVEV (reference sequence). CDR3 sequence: CASRGGTSSYEQYF.

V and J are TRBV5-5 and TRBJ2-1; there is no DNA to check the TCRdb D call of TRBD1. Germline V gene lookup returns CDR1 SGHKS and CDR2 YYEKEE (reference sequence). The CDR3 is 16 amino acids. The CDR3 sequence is CASSFLQVSSYNEQFF. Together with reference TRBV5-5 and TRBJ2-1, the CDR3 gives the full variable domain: DAGVTQSPTHLIKTRGQQVTLRCSPISGHKSVSWYQQVLGQGPQFIFQYYEKEERGRGNFPDRFSARQFPNYSSELNVNALLLGDSALYLCASSFLQVSSYNEQFFGPGTRLTVL.

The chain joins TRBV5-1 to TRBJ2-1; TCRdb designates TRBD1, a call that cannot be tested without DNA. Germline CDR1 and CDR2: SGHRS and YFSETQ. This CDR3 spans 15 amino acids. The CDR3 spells CASSATGGPYNEQFF.

Here the CDR3 reads CSARDNGQGGPEAFF. V gene TRBV20-1 combines with J gene TRBJ1-1; TCRdb's assignment of TRBD1 cannot be checked, as there is no DNA. The CDR3 is 15 residues long. The germline V gene has CDR1 DFQATT and CDR2 SNEGSKA (reference sequence).